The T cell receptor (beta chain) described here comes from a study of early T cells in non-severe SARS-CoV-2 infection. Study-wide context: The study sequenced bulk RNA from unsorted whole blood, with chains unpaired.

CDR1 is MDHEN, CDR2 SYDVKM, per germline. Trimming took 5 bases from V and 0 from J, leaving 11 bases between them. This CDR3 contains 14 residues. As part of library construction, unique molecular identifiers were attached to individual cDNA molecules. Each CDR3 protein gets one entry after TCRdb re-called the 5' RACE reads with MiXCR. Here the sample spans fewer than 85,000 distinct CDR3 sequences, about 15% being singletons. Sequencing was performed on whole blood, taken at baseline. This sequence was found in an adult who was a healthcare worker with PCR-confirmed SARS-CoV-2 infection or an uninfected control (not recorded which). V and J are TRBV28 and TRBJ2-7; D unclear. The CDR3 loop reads CASSPSSSSYEQYF. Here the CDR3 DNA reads TGTGCCAGCAGTCCTTCATCAAGCTCCTACGAGCAGTACTTC.